This T cell receptor beta chain was observed in a study of OX40 agonist ivuxolimab in advanced cancers. Study-wide results and limits: Doses of 0.1 to 3.0 mg/kg were accompanied by clonal expansion of CD4+ and CD8+ blood T cells by week 6.

About this clone: The antigen remains unidentified.

Libraries were prepared by immunoSEQ multiplex PCR; TCRdb keeps only in-frame clonotypes and omits some of them. The sample has 25,000 to 35,000 clones; approximately 90% are singletons. This clonotype was obtained from an adult with an advanced solid tumor such as melanoma, head and neck, liver or kidney cancer. The specimen was CD4+ or CD8+ T cells sorted from blood, collected in a trial of the OX40 agonist ivuxolimab.

The CDR3 here is CASSSRGPTNEKLFF. The CDR3 DNA is TGTGCCAGCAGTTCAAGGGGGCCTACTAATGAAAAACTGTTTTTT. V and J are TRBV27 and TRBJ1-4; 7 bases match TRBD1. The V segment lost 4 bases and the J segment 2 bases; nucleotides outside the gene matches: 4. The CDR3 is 15 residues long. Germline CDR1 and CDR2: MNHEY and SMNVEV (reference sequence). The variable domain in full, with the rest retrieved from reference TRBV27 and TRBJ1-4, is EAQVTQNPRYLITVTGKKLTVTCSQNMNHEYMSWYRQDPGLGLRQIYYSMNVEVTDKGDVPEGYKVSRKEKRNFPLILESPSPNQTSLYFCASSSRGPTNEKLFFGSGTQLSVL.